This T cell receptor (beta chain) was found in a study of early T cells in non-severe SARS-CoV-2 infection. Findings of the study overall: Matching against VDJdb likely underestimated virus-specific expansions, favoring anti-spike CD8.

Researchers tagged individual cDNA molecules with unique molecular identifiers. MiXCR, run by TCRdb on the 5' RACE reads, gives a single entry per CDR3 protein. The data contain fewer than 40,000 distinct CDR3 sequences, about 7% of them singletons. Germline values: CDR1 SGHTA, CDR2 FQGNSA. Trimming cost V 5 bases and J 4 bases, with 24 bases left between them. There are 18 residues in the CDR3. This clonotype was observed at least ten times. Its antigen is not identified. The V gene is TRBV7-2, the J gene TRBJ2-1; tentative D call: TRBD2 (6 bases). The sequencing here drew on whole blood, taken at baseline. The receptor was isolated from an adult who was a healthcare worker with PCR-confirmed SARS-CoV-2 infection or an uninfected control (not recorded which). CDR3 DNA: TGTGCCAGCAGCCCCGAGGGACTCACTCGATACCCTTACAATGAGCAGTTCTTC. Amino acid sequence: CASSPEGLTRYPYNEQFF.